Listed here are 29 T cell receptor beta chains from one sample, sequenced in a study of cytomegalovirus exposure and HLA in healthy donors. This PCR relied on a set of 60 Vbeta primers and 13 Jbeta primers. Assay used: immunoSEQ multiplex PCR; TCRdb lists only in-frame clones, some missing. The table has about 210,000 clones, about 85% seen once; the top ten hold roughly 0.22%. What was sequenced was PBMCs. The receptors come from a girl aged 2-10 years in good health and CMV-seronegative.

The chain has TRBV25-1 and TRBJ2-5, with 11 positions matching TRBD1. The end of the DNA fits TRBJ2-7 better, so the J call may be wrong. The germline V gene encodes CDR1 MGHDK and CDR2 SYGVNS. This CDR3 contains 17 residues. Here the CDR3 DNA reads TGTGCCAGCAGTGGCATCTTTGCGGGGACAGGGGGCTACGAGCAGTACTTC. Amino acid sequence: CASSGIFAGTGGYEQYF.

The table lists this clone with a count of one. The rearrangement links TRBV4-2 to TRBJ2-3; 15 positions match TRBD2. Trimming at V came to 2 bases and at J to 3 bases, leaving 6 bases not matched to a gene. This CDR3 has 18 residues. Per the germline V gene, CDR1 is LGHNA and CDR2 is YNFKEQ. The CDR3 protein is CASSQLGTSGRRTDTQYF. In nucleotides, the CDR3 is TGTGCCAGCAGCCAACTCGGGACTAGCGGGAGGAGGACAGATACGCAGTATTTT.

The V gene is TRBV6-6, the J gene TRBJ1-5, with no clear D. CDR3 length equals 16 residues. Germline V gene sequence: CDR1 MNHNY, CDR2 SVGAGI (reference sequence). V dropped 4 bases and J dropped 2 bases, with 15 bases sitting between them. The CDR3 bases are TGTGCCAGCAGTTTAAGTCCGGGGTCGGGCAATCAGCCCCAGCATTTT. Residues: CASSLSPGSGNQPQHF.

The chain combines TRBV10-3 with TRBJ2-7; TRBD1 might be the D (6 bases). This CDR3 is built from 14 residues. V was cut by 2 bases and J by 3 bases, with 11 bases left in between. CDR1 and CDR2 (germline): ENHRY, SYGVKD. The CDR3: CAISETVQGYEQYF. CDR3 in DNA: TGTGCCATCAGTGAGACAGTACAGGGCTACGAGCAGTACTTC.

As regards this clone: The limits of the CDR3 on the DNA are not certain, so only TCRdb's listed CDR3 is given. J is TRBJ2-7 and V is TRBV12-1; the tabulated D call, TRBD2, remains unverified against the DNA. TRBV12-1 is flagged as a pseudogene. The CDR3 adds up to 19 amino acids, both ends counted. The CDR3 loop is CASSLKAVGSGAPSYEQYF.

This chain links TRBV6-5 with TRBJ2-1, with a weak D call TRBD2 (5 bases). The CDR3 spans 16 residues. Per germline, CDR1 MNHEY and CDR2 SVGAGI. Between the trimmed V and J ends, which lost 0 bases and 4 bases, there was a span of 13 bases. The CDR3, as DNA: TGTGCCAGCAGTTACTCGAGGGCAGATAGATACAATGAGCAGTTCTTC. Amino acids: CASSYSRADRYNEQFF.

V and J are TRBV14 and TRBJ1-2; D not resolved. In germline, CDR1 is SGHDN, CDR2 FVKESK. V gave up 2 bases and J gave up 5 bases, with 21 bases separating them. CDR3 size: 17 residues. The CDR3 DNA follows: TGTGCCAGCAGCCAAACAGCGGCTCCCTCAATCATGTATGGCTACACCTTC. Translation gives CASSQTAAPSIMYGYTF.

V usage is TRBV5-5 and J usage is TRBJ2-7, with D tentatively TRBD1 (6 bases). Germline assignment: CDR1 SGHKS and CDR2 YYEKEE (reference sequence). This CDR3 is built from 12 residues. Trimming cost V 3 bases and J 4 bases, with 8 bases left between them. CDR3 residues: CASSYRVYEQYF. The CDR3 DNA reads as TGTGCCAGCAGCTACAGGGTTTACGAGCAGTACTTC.

The chain links TRBV6-1 to TRBJ2-7, with 9 bases that match TRBD1. Losses at the gene ends were 7 bases for V and 4 bases for J; bases not matched to a gene: 5. There are 13 residues in the CDR3. Germline loops: CDR1 MNHNS, CDR2 SASEGT. In nucleotides, the CDR3 is TGTGCCAGCACCGGGACAGGGATTTACGAGCAGTACTTC. It is translated as CASTGTGIYEQYF.

The CDR3, as DNA: TGCGCCAGCAGCTGGACAGGGCTGACCAATGAGCAGTTCTTC. It is translated as CASSWTGLTNEQFF. The V gene is TRBV5-1, the J gene TRBJ2-1, with 8 bases identical to TRBD1. The germline V gene has CDR1 SGHRS and CDR2 YFSETQ. J was trimmed by 6 bases and V by 3 bases; bases with no gene match: 5. CDR3 length: 14 amino acids.

V is TRBV6-5 and J is TRBJ1-6; tentatively, D is TRBD1 (6 bases). CDR3 size: 15 residues. V lost 6 bases to trimming and J lost 6 bases, with 15 bases between them. The germline gives CDR1 MNHEY, CDR2 SVGAGI. CDR3: CASRGGGKFNSPLHF. CDR3 nucleotides: TGTGCCAGCAGAGGGGGGGGTAAGTTTAATTCACCCCTCCACTTT.

The chain is built from TRBV7-6 and TRBJ2-5; D possibly corresponds to TRBD2 (6 bases). In germline, CDR1 is SGHVS, CDR2 FNYEAQ. V lost 5 bases to trimming and J lost 2 bases, with 18 bases between them. This CDR3 is built from 16 residues. CDR3 sequence reads: CASSHSDYDRQETQYF. The CDR3 DNA follows: TGTGCCAGCAGCCATTCGGACTATGACCGGCAAGAGACCCAGTACTTC.

The chain links TRBV6-4 to TRBJ2-4, with D perhaps TRBD2 (7 bases). Germline lookup yields CDR1 MRHNA and CDR2 SNTAGT. The CDR3 consists of 19 residues. V lost 0 bases, J lost 1 base, and 19 bases lay in between. This CDR3 reads CASSDSGAGEMMAKNIQYF. CDR3 DNA: TGTGCCAGCAGTGACTCGGGGGCGGGAGAAATGATGGCCAAAAACATTCAGTACTTC.

A word on this clone: The sample has other DNA sequences that encode this CDR3 too. This chain joins TRBV5-1 and TRBJ1-1, with D possibly matching TRBD1 (6 bases). V was clipped by 1 base and J by 1 base, with 8 bases between them. CDR1 is SGHRS and CDR2 is YFSETQ in the germline V gene. There are 14 residues in the CDR3. The CDR3 DNA is TGCGCCAGCAGCTTGAACAGGGAGAACACTGAAGCTTTCTTT. Translation gives CASSLNRENTEAFF.

This clone has more than one count but fewer than ten. J is TRBJ2-3 and V is TRBV10-1; maybe TRBD1 (6 bases). Trimming removed 8 bases from V and 1 base from J, with 16 bases in between. The CDR3 contains 15 residues. Germline V CDR1 and CDR2: WNHNN, SYGVQD (reference sequence). CDR3 sequence (DNA): TGCGCCAGCGGAGCCCGGGACAACTGCACAGATACGCAGTATTTT. It specifies CASGARDNCTDTQYF.

The rearrangement links TRBV7-9 to TRBJ2-1, with 9 bases fitting TRBD2. With 2 bases clipped from V and 0 bases from J, the junction kept 8 bases outside the gene matches. CDR1 is SEHNR and CDR2 is FQNEAQ in the germline V gene (reference sequence). This CDR3 spans 18 amino acids. The CDR3 region has the DNA TGTGCCAGCAGCTTAAGCCTAGCGGGGTTAAGCTCCTACAATGAGCAGTTCTTC. Encoded protein: CASSLSLAGLSSYNEQFF.

This clone has a single count. This chain uses TRBV1 with TRBJ2-1; the table assigns TRBD2, which was not confirmed against the DNA. TRBV1 is shown as a pseudogene. CDR3 length: 17 amino acids. The DNA for the CDR3 is TGCACCAGCAGCCAAGATAAGGGACTCAGCTCCTACAATGAGCAGTTCTTC. Residues: CTSSQDKGLSSYNEQFF.

The V gene is TRBV25-1, the J gene TRBJ1-1, with no clear D. This CDR3 has 13 residues. The germline CDR1 and CDR2 sequences are MGHDK and SYGVNS. The ends were cut back, 4 bases at V and 8 bases at J, with 14 bases in the middle. Written as DNA, the CDR3 is TGTGCCAGCAGTGTCGGGTTGCTTACAGAAGCTTTCTTT. Its translation is CASSVGLLTEAFF.

Regarding this clone: Relative to the germline gene, one junction end is altered; a read error may explain this. The chain links TRBV5-4 to TRBJ2-7; TRBD2 matches 9 bases. The germline V gene has CDR1 SGHNT and CDR2 YYREEE (reference sequence). The CDR3 loop spans 17 amino acids. The CDR3 region has the DNA TGTGCCAGCAGCTTGTCTAGGAGCGGGAGGAACTCCTACGGGCAGTACTTC. Encoded protein: CASSLSRSGRNSYGQYF.

The genes are TRBV6-1 and TRBJ1-4, with unresolved D. The germline gives CDR1 MNHNS, CDR2 SASEGT. This CDR3 spans 13 amino acids. With 2 bases removed from V and 6 bases from J, the gap between germline ends came to 7 bases. In nucleotides, the CDR3 is TGTGCCAGCAGTGAATTCTCTTATGAAAAACTGTTTTTT. Protein sequence: CASSEFSYEKLFF.

The chain is built from TRBV7-8 and TRBJ1-1; 7 bases agree with TRBD1. Losses at the gene ends were 1 base for V and 1 base for J; bases not matched to a gene: 3. Looked up from germline, CDR1 is SGHVS and CDR2 is FQNEAQ. This CDR3 is built from 15 residues. As DNA, the CDR3 is TGTGCCAGCAGCTTAGTGGGGACAGCGAACACTGAAGCTTTCTTT. It codes for CASSLVGTANTEAFF.

The chain joins TRBV6-5 to TRBJ2-1; 7 positions match TRBD2. The ends lost 0 bases at V and 3 bases at J; junction bases unmatched: 2. There are 15 residues in the CDR3. Germline V CDR1 and CDR2: MNHEY, SVGAGI. The CDR3 here is CASSYSTSSYNEQFF. CDR3 DNA: TGTGCCAGCAGTTACTCGACTAGCAGCTACAATGAGCAGTTCTTC.

The gene calls are TRBV2 and TRBJ2-6; D may be TRBD2 (5 bases). The CDR3 has 14 amino acids. Trimming stripped 9 bases from V and 1 base from J, with 10 bases between. CDR1 is SNHLY, CDR2 FYNNEI, per germline. This chain's CDR3 is CARDWASGANVLTF. The CDR3, as DNA: TGTGCCAGGGACTGGGCTTCTGGGGCCAACGTCCTGACTTTC.

The gene calls are TRBV30 and TRBJ2-5; D uncertain. The DNA matches TRBJ2-7 better at its end, which makes the J call doubtful. The CDR3 runs to 15 residues. Germline V gives CDR1 GTSNPN, CDR2 SVGIG (reference sequence). CDR3 in DNA: TGTGCCTGGAGTAGAAGAAGAAGTTCCCCCTACGAGCAGTACTTC. It translates to CAWSRRRSSPYEQYF.

With regard to this clone: Other DNA variants within this sample encode the same CDR3. V gene TRBV30 combines with J gene TRBJ1-1; no firm D call. This CDR3 spans 13 amino acids. V was clipped by 0 bases and J by 1 base, with 6 bases between them. Germline CDR1 reads GTSNPN; CDR2 reads SVGIG (reference sequence). The CDR3 spells CAWSVLENTEAFF. CDR3 coding DNA: TGTGCCTGGAGTGTGTTAGAGAACACTGAAGCTTTCTTT.

The chain has TRBV6-1 and TRBJ1-3; D perhaps matches TRBD1 (5 bases). The CDR3 consists of 18 residues. Germline CDR1 and CDR2: MNHNS and SASEGT. Trimming stripped 1 base from V and 0 bases from J, with 16 bases between. CDR3 region: CASSEGQSGRYSGNTIYF. As DNA, the CDR3 is TGTGCCAGCAGTGAAGGACAGTCAGGCCGGTACTCTGGAAACACCATATATTTT.

The chain combines TRBV27 with TRBJ2-3; a possible D gene is TRBD1 (6 bases). Germline CDR1 is MNHEY and CDR2 is SMNVEV (reference sequence). The CDR3 has 16 residues. V was clipped by 5 bases and J by 2 bases, with 17 bases between them. The CDR3: CASSPGLRGNTDTQYF. In DNA form, the CDR3 reads TGTGCCAGCAGTCCCGGGCTCAGGGGTAACACAGATACGCAGTATTTT.

The chain recombines TRBV5-1 with TRBJ2-2, with D unresolved. The germline CDR1 and CDR2 sequences are SGHRS and YFSETQ. V lost 1 base and J lost 3, with 10 bases in between. This CDR3 is built from 15 residues. The CDR3 sequence: CASSLSSTDTGELFF. The CDR3 DNA reads TGCGCCAGCAGCTTGTCCTCTACGGACACCGGGGAGCTGTTTTTT.

This chain connects TRBV7-8 to TRBJ1-3; D uncertain. CDR1 and CDR2 from the germline V gene are SGHVS and FQNEAQ. The ends were cut back, 1 base at V and 6 bases at J, with 7 bases in the middle. The CDR3 totals 13 residues. This CDR3 reads CASSLDRENTIYF. CDR3 sequence (DNA): TGTGCCAGCAGCTTAGATCGGGAAAACACCATATATTTT. The full variable domain, with the rest looked up from reference TRBV7-8 and TRBJ1-3, is GAGVSQSPRYKVAKRGQDVALRCDPISGHVSLFWYQQALGQGPEFLTYFQNEAQLDKSGLPSDRFFAERPEGSVSTLKIQRTQQEDSAVYLCASSLDRENTIYFGEGSWLTVV.